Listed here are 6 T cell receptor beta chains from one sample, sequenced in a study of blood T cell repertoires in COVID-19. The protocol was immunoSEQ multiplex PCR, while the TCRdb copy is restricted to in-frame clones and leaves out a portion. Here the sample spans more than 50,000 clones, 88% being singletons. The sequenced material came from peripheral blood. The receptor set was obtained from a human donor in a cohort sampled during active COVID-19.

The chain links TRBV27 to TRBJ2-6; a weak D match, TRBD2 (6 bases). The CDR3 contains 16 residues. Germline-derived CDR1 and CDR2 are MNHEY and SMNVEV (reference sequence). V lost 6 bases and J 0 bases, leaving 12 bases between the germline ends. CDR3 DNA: TGTGCCAGCAGAATCACTAGCCCCTCTGGGGCCAACGTCCTGACTTTC. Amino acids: CASRITSPSGANVLTF.

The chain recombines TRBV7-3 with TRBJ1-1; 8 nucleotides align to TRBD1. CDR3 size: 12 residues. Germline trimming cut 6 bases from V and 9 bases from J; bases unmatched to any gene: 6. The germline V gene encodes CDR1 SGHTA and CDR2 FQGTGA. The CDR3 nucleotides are TGTGCCAGCAGTATACAGGGGGGGAAAGCTTTCTTT. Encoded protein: CASSIQGGKAFF.

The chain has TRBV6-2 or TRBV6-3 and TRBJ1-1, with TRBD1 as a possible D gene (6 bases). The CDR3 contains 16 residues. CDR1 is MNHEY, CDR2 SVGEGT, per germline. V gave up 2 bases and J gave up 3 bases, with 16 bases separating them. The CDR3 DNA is TGTGCCAGCAGTTACCCCCACAGGGCCGGATACACTGAAGCTTTCTTT. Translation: CASSYPHRAGYTEAFF.

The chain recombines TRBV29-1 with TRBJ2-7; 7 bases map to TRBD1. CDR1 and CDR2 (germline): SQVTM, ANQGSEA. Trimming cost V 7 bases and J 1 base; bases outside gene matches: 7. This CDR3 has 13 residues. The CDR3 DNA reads TGCAGCGCTCGGGACAGCCATTCCTACGAGCAGTACTTC. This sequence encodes CSARDSHSYEQYF.

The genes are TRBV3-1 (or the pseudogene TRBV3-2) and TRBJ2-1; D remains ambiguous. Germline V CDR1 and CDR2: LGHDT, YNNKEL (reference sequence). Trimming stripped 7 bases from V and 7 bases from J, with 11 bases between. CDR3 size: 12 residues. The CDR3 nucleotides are TGTGCCAGCACGGTTCGGAGTAATGAGCAGTTCTTC. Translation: CASTVRSNEQFF.

CDR3 protein: CASSLYGTGGYEQYF. For the CDR3, the DNA is TGTGCCAGCAGCCTCTACGGGACAGGGGGCTACGAGCAGTACTTC. This rearrangement joins TRBV9 to TRBJ2-7; 11 nucleotides line up with TRBD1. The CDR3 has 15 amino acids. Germline lookup yields CDR1 SGDLS and CDR2 YYNGEE. The junction had 6 bases not matched to a gene; V was cut back by 4 bases and J by 3 bases.